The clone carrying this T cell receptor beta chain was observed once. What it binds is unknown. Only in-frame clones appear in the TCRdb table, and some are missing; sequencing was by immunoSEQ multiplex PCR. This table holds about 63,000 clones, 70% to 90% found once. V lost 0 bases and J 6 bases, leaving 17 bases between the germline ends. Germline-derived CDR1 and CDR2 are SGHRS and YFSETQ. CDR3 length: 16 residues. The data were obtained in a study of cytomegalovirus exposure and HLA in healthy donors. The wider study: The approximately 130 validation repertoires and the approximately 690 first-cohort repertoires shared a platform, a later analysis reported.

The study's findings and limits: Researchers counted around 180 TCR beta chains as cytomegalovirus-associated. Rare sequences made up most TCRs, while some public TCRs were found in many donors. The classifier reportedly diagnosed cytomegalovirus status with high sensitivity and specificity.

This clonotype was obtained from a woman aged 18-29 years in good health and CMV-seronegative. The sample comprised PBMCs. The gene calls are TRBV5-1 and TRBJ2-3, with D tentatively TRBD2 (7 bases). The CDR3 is CASSLEVGGPWDTQYF. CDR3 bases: TGCGCCAGCAGCTTGGAAGTGGGGGGGCCTTGGGATACGCAGTATTTT.